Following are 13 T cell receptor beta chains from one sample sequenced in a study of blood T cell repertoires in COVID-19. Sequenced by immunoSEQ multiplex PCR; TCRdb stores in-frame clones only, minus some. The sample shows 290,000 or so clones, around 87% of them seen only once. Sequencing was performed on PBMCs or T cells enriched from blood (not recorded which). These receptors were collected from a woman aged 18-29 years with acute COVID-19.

CDR3 sequence (DNA): TGTGCCACCGTCCACGGACTAGCGGGAGTCCACCAAGACACCGGGGAGCTGTTTTTT. Encoded protein: CATVHGLAGVHQDTGELFF. The rearrangement joins TRBV15 to TRBJ2-2, with 13 bases matching TRBD2. Germline V lookup: CDR1 LNHNV, CDR2 YYDKDF (reference sequence). CDR3 length equals 19 residues. With 8 bases clipped from V and 3 bases from J, the junction kept 15 bases outside the gene matches.

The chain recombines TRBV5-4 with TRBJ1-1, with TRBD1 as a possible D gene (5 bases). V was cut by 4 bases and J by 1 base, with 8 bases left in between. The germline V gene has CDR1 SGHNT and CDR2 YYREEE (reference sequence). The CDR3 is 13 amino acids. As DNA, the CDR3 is TGTGCCAGCAGCCAGGGTGGGAACACTGAAGCTTTCTTT. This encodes CASSQGGNTEAFF.

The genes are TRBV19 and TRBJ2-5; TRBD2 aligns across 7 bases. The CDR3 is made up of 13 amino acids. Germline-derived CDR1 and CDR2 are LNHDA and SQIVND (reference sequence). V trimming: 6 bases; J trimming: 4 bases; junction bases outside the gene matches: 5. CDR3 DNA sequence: TGTGCCAGTAGCCGCCCGGGGGGAGAGACCCAGTACTTC. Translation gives CASSRPGGETQYF.

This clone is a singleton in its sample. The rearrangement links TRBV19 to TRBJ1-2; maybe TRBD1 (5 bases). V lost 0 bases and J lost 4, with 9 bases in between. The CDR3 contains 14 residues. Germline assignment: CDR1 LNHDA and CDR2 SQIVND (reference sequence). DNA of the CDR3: TGTGCCAGTAGTATAGAAGGGGTAGGCTATGGCTACACCTTC. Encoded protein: CASSIEGVGYGYTF.

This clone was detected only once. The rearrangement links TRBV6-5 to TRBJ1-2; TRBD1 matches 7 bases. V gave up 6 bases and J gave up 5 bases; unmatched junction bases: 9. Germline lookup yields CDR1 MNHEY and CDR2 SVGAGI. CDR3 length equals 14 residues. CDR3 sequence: CASSGGQALYGYTF. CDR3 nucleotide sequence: TGTGCCAGCAGCGGAGGACAGGCCCTTTATGGCTACACCTTC.

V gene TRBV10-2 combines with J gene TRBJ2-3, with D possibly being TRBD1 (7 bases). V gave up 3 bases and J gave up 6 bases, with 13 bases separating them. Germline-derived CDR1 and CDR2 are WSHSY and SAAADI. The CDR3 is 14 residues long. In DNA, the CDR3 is TGCGCCAGCAGTGACAGGGGGGTTTTCGATACGCAGTATTTT. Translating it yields CASSDRGVFDTQYF.

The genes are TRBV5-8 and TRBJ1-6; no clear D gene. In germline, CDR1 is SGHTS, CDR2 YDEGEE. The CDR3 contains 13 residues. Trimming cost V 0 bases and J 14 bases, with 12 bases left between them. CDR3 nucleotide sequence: TGTGCCAGCAGCTTGGGTTTCGAGAAGACCCTCCACTTT. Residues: CASSLGFEKTLHF.

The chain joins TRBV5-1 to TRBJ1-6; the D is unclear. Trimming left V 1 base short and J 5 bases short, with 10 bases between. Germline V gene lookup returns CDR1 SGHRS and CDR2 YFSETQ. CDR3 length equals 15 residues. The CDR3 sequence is CASSLSAGNNSPLHF. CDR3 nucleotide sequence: TGCGCCAGCAGCTTGTCGGCGGGGAATAATTCACCCCTCCACTTT. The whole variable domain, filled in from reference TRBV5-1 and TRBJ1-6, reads KAGVTQTPRYLIKTRGQQVTLSCSPISGHRSVSWYQQTPGQGLQFLFEYFSETQRNKGNFPGRFSGRQFSNSRSEMNVSTLELGDSALYLCASSLSAGNNSPLHFGNGTRLTVT.

CDR3 protein: CASSLQGIETDTQYF. The CDR3 DNA sequence: TGCGCCAGCAGCCTACAGGGTATTGAGACAGATACGCAGTATTTT. The chain joins TRBV5-1 to TRBJ2-3, with D perhaps TRBD1 (6 bases). The CDR3 loop spans 15 amino acids. The V gene's germline CDR1 is SGHRS and CDR2 YFSETQ. Deletions cut 4 bases from V and 3 bases from J, with 15 bases between.

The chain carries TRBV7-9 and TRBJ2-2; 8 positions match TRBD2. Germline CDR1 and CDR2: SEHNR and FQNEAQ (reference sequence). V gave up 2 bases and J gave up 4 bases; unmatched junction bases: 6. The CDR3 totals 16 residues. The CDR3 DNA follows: TGTGCCAGCAGCTTAAGGCTAGCGGGCGGCACCGGGGAGCTGTTTTTT. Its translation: CASSLRLAGGTGELFF.

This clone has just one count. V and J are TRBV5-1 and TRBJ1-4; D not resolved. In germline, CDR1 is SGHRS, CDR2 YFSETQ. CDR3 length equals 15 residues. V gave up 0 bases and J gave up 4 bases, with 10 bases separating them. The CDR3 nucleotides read TGCGCCAGCAGCTTGGTCGGGGTTGTTAATGAAAAACTGTTTTTT. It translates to CASSLVGVVNEKLFF.

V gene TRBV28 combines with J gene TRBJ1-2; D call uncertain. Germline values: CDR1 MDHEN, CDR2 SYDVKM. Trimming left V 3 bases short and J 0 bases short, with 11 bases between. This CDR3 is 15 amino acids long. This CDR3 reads CASSFPRTPNYGYTF. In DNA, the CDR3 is TGTGCCAGCAGTTTCCCCAGGACTCCTAACTATGGCTACACCTTC.

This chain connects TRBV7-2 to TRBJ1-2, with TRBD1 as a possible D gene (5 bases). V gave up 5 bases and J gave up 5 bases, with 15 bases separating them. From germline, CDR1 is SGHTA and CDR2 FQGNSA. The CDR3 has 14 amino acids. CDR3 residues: CASSGDGQGYGYTF. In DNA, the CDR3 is TGTGCCAGCAGCGGAGATGGGCAGGGTTATGGCTACACCTTC. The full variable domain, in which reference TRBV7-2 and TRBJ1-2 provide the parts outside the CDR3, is GAGVSQSPSNKVTEKGKDVELRCDPISGHTALYWYRQSLGQGLEFLIYFQGNSAPDKSGLPSDRFSAERTGGSVSTLTIQRTQQEDSAVYLCASSGDGQGYGYTFGSGTRLTVV.